The 27 T cell receptor beta chains listed next were all sequenced from one sample in a study of blood T cell repertoires in COVID-19. Method: immunoSEQ multiplex PCR; TCRdb's copy keeps in-frame clones and lacks some. The table shows about 170,000 clones, with 65% to 85% occurring only once. Sequences were obtained from peripheral blood. These receptors were collected from a human donor with acute or convalescent COVID-19. The donor label of this sample is uncertain.

This clone has a single count. The rearrangement uses TRBV12-5 and TRBJ2-3, with D perhaps matching TRBD1 (5 bases). There are 14 residues in the CDR3. CDR1 is LGHNT and CDR2 is FRNRAP in the germline V gene. V shed 7 bases and J shed 2 bases, with 13 bases lying between them. CDR3 loop: CASAGPSATDTQYF. The CDR3 bases are TGTGCTAGTGCAGGGCCGTCCGCCACAGATACGCAGTATTTT.

This clone was seen many times. This sequence joins TRBV3-1 (or the pseudogene TRBV3-2) and TRBJ2-1; 10 nucleotides align to TRBD2. There are 15 residues in the CDR3. V was pared by 3 bases and J by 9 bases, with 8 bases of the junction left unmatched. CDR1 and CDR2 from the germline V gene are LGHDT and YNNKEL (reference sequence). The CDR3 nucleotides are TGTGCCAGCAGCCACAGCGGGGGGGCAAGAGCTGAGCAGTTCTTC. It translates to CASSHSGGARAEQFF.

The V call is TRBV5-4, the J call TRBJ1-4, with 11 bases identical to TRBD1. CDR1 is SGHNT and CDR2 is YYREEE in the germline V gene (reference sequence). V trimming: 3 bases; J trimming: 8 bases; junction bases outside the gene matches: 9. The CDR3 has 16 amino acids. CDR3 coding DNA: TGTGCCAGCAGCTCCGGGGCGGGACAGGGGGGAGAAAAACTGTTTTTT. This encodes CASSSGAGQGGEKLFF.

DNA of the CDR3: TGTGCCAGCAGTTACGGTCCGGGGGGCACCTACGAGCAGTACTTC. It encodes CASSYGPGGTYEQYF. The chain links TRBV6-5 to TRBJ2-7; TRBD2 is a possible D gene (7 bases). Trimming removed 2 bases at V and 2 bases at J, with 13 bases between. CDR1 MNHEY and CDR2 SVGAGI come from the germline V gene. There are 15 residues in the CDR3.

V usage is TRBV5-8 and J usage is TRBJ1-6; 7 nucleotides align to TRBD1. J was trimmed by 9 bases and V by 3 bases; bases with no gene match: 6. This CDR3 has 14 amino acids. Germline CDR1 reads SGHTS; CDR2 reads YDEGEE. The CDR3 DNA reads TGTGCCAGCAGCTCTATTGACAGGGCTTCACCCCTCCACTTT. It specifies CASSSIDRASPLHF. Variable domain in full (rest from reference TRBV5-8 and TRBJ1-6): EAGVTQSPTHLIKTRGQQATLRCSPISGHTSVYWYQQALGLGLQFLLWYDEGEERNRGNFPPRFSGRQFPNYSSELNVNALELEDSALYLCASSSIDRASPLHFGNGTRLTVT.

V gene TRBV6-5 combines with J gene TRBJ1-2; no clear D gene. V dropped 5 bases and J dropped 2 bases, with 12 bases sitting between them. Germline-derived CDR1 and CDR2 are MNHEY and SVGAGI. There are 14 residues in the CDR3. In nucleotides, the CDR3 is TGTGCCAGCAGTCCCCCCGGGTCCAACTATGGCTACACCTTC. Translating it yields CASSPPGSNYGYTF.

The chain has TRBV19 and TRBJ2-5; 12 bases are a match to TRBD2. The CDR3 has 15 amino acids. Germline V CDR1 and CDR2: LNHDA, SQIVND (reference sequence). J lost 5 bases, V lost 1 base, and 2 bases had no gene match. The CDR3 spells CASSIAGTSGETQYF. CDR3 coding DNA: TGTGCCAGTAGTATAGCCGGGACTAGCGGGGAGACCCAGTACTTC.

V and J are TRBV5-1 and TRBJ1-2, with TRBD1 matching over 7 bases. Germline CDR1 and CDR2: SGHRS and YFSETQ. Losses at the gene ends were 3 bases for V and 6 bases for J; bases not matched to a gene: 8. The CDR3 has 14 amino acids. The CDR3 loop reads CASSSRQGSHGYTF. CDR3 nucleotide sequence: TGCGCCAGCAGCTCCCGACAGGGTTCGCATGGCTACACCTTC.

The chain combines TRBV19 with TRBJ1-4; D unresolved. The V gene lost 5 bases and the J gene lost 6 bases, with 16 bases spanning the gap. The CDR3 has 15 amino acids. CDR1 and CDR2 from the germline V gene are LNHDA and SQIVND (reference sequence). CDR3 amino acids: CASSSSHGGDEKLFF. The CDR3 nucleotides read TGTGCCAGTAGTTCCTCCCATGGCGGGGATGAAAAACTGTTTTTT.

This chain links TRBV7-3 with TRBJ2-1, with TRBD2 matching 10 bases. Germline CDR1 reads SGHTA; CDR2 reads FQGTGA. This CDR3 has 15 residues. J gave up 7 bases and V 5 bases, and 8 bases lay outside the gene matches. CDR3 region: CASSLAGSGRNEQFF. The DNA of the CDR3 is TGTGCCAGCAGCCTGGCTGGTAGCGGGAGGAATGAGCAGTTCTTC. Full variable domain (remainder filled in from reference TRBV7-3 and TRBJ2-1): GAGVSQTPSNKVTEKGKYVELRCDPISGHTALYWYRQSLGQGPEFLIYFQGTGAADDSGLPNDRFFAVRPEGSVSTLKIQRTERGDSAVYLCASSLAGSGRNEQFFGPGTRLTVL.

This chain uses TRBV5-1 with TRBJ1-1, with D uncertain. The ends were cut back, 3 bases at V and 4 bases at J, with 13 bases in the middle. The CDR3 runs 14 residues. Germline V lookup: CDR1 SGHRS, CDR2 YFSETQ. Here the CDR3 DNA reads TGCGCCAGCAGCTATGACAAGCCGACCACTGAAGCTTTCTTT. Translating it yields CASSYDKPTTEAFF.

This chain joins TRBV5-4 and TRBJ2-7, with D possibly TRBD2 on 6 matching bases. The V end lost 0 bases, the J end lost 3 bases, and 16 bases lay between the germline ends. Per germline, CDR1 SGHNT and CDR2 YYREEE (reference sequence). The CDR3 runs 16 residues. This chain's CDR3 is CASSLVSFGGGYEQYF. The DNA of the CDR3 is TGTGCCAGCAGCTTGGTCTCGTTCGGGGGAGGCTACGAGCAGTACTTC.

This rearrangement joins TRBV30 to TRBJ2-1; TRBD2 matches at 9 bases. Germline CDR1 GTSNPN, CDR2 SVGIG (reference sequence). J lost 6 bases, V lost 0 bases, and 6 bases had no gene match. The CDR3 runs to 15 residues. The CDR3 DNA sequence: TGTGCCTGGAGTGTTCGAGCGGGAGGCTTCAATGAGCAGTTCTTC. Translated: CAWSVRAGGFNEQFF.

The sample holds one count of this clone. V gene TRBV3-1 (or the pseudogene TRBV3-2) combines with J gene TRBJ2-7; D ambiguous. There are 11 residues in the CDR3. Trimming removed 8 bases from V and 1 base from J, with 6 bases in between. Germline V CDR1 and CDR2: LGHDT, YNNKEL (reference sequence). The CDR3 reads CASGQSYEQYF. The DNA for the CDR3 is TGTGCCAGCGGGCAGTCCTACGAGCAGTACTTC.

The rearrangement uses TRBV5-1 and TRBJ2-2, with D possibly TRBD1 on 5 matching bases. Trimming took off 1 base at V and 2 bases at J, with 9 bases between the two ends. The germline CDR1 and CDR2 sequences are SGHRS and YFSETQ. The CDR3 is made up of 15 amino acids. The CDR3 is CASSLTRVNTGELFF. The CDR3, as DNA: TGCGCCAGCAGCTTGACCAGGGTCAACACCGGGGAGCTGTTTTTT.

As DNA, the CDR3 is TGTGCCAGTAGGCCCGGGACAGGGAACTATGGCTACACCTTC. It translates to CASRPGTGNYGYTF. The V and J genes are TRBV19 and TRBJ1-2; 9 positions agree with TRBD1. Per the germline V gene, CDR1 is LNHDA and CDR2 is SQIVND (reference sequence). Trimming at V came to 6 bases and at J to 2 bases, leaving 4 bases not matched to a gene. The CDR3 extends over 14 amino acids. The whole variable domain, filled in from reference TRBV19 and TRBJ1-2, reads DGGITQSPKYLFRKEGQNVTLSCEQNLNHDAMYWYRQDPGQGLRLIYYSQIVNDFQKGDIAEGYSVSREKKESFPLTVTSAQKNPTAFYLCASRPGTGNYGYTFGSGTRLTVV.

This clone has just a few counts. The rearrangement links TRBV30 to TRBJ1-2; D unclear. Trimming took off 1 base at V and 4 bases at J, with 10 bases between the two ends. There are 13 residues in the CDR3. Germline V gives CDR1 GTSNPN, CDR2 SVGIG (reference sequence). The DNA of the CDR3 is TGTGCCTGGAGTGACCGTTCAGTCTATGGCTACACCTTC. This gives the protein CAWSDRSVYGYTF.

This clone is a singleton in its sample. This chain joins TRBV5-4 and TRBJ2-7; TRBD2 might be the D (5 bases). CDR1 SGHNT and CDR2 YYREEE come from the germline V gene (reference sequence). The length of the CDR3 is 15 residues. V was cut by 0 bases and J by 0 bases, with 10 bases left in between. CDR3 region: CASSLGGASSYEQYF. Here the CDR3 DNA reads TGTGCCAGCAGCTTGGGGGGAGCGAGCTCCTACGAGCAGTACTTC.

The chain recombines TRBV6-1 with TRBJ2-5; 12 bases align to TRBD2. The CDR3 extends over 15 amino acids. Trimming at V came to 3 bases and at J to 7 bases, leaving 6 bases not matched to a gene. Germline values: CDR1 MNHNS, CDR2 SASEGT. The CDR3 protein is CASSDLAGGIATQYF. Written as DNA, the CDR3 is TGTGCCAGCAGTGACCTAGCGGGGGGGATTGCGACCCAGTACTTC.

The chain is built from TRBV5-1 and TRBJ2-5, with D possibly being TRBD2 (6 bases). Between the trimmed V and J ends, which lost 1 base and 0 bases, there was a span of 10 bases. The CDR3 runs 15 residues. The germline V gene encodes CDR1 SGHRS and CDR2 YFSETQ. CDR3 in DNA: TGCGCCAGCAGCTTGATCGGGGGAAACCAAGAGACCCAGTACTTC. Amino acid sequence: CASSLIGGNQETQYF. The entire variable domain, with the rest obtained from reference TRBV5-1 and TRBJ2-5, is as follows: KAGVTQTPRYLIKTRGQQVTLSCSPISGHRSVSWYQQTPGQGLQFLFEYFSETQRNKGNFPGRFSGRQFSNSRSEMNVSTLELGDSALYLCASSLIGGNQETQYFGPGTRLLVL.

The gene calls are TRBV6-5 and TRBJ1-5; a possible D gene is TRBD1 (5 bases). Germline loops: CDR1 MNHEY, CDR2 SVGAGI. V lost 2 bases, J lost 2 bases, and 7 bases lay in between. The CDR3 spans 14 residues. The CDR3 DNA sequence: TGTGCCAGCAGTTACCGGGGGGGCAATCAGCCCCAGCATTTT. Protein sequence: CASSYRGGNQPQHF.

V is TRBV5-1 and J is TRBJ2-1, with TRBD2 identical over 9 bases. The J segment lost 5 bases and the V segment lost 0 bases, leaving 3 bases of the junction unmatched. Per germline, CDR1 SGHRS and CDR2 YFSETQ. This CDR3 region has 15 residues. The CDR3 spells CASSLEVAGDNEQFF. CDR3 nucleotides: TGCGCCAGCAGCTTGGAGGTAGCGGGAGACAATGAGCAGTTCTTC.

The gene calls are TRBV5-1 and TRBJ2-2, with D perhaps TRBD1 (5 bases). V was shortened by 4 bases and J by 5 bases, with 18 bases between the two germline ends. Per germline, CDR1 SGHRS and CDR2 YFSETQ. The CDR3 consists of 16 residues. CDR3 in amino acids: CASSTAAGKLTGELFF. The CDR3 DNA reads as TGCGCCAGCAGCACTGCGGCAGGGAAATTGACCGGGGAGCTGTTTTTT.

This chain links TRBV2 with TRBJ2-2; D remains unclear. This CDR3 spans 13 amino acids. Deletions cut 6 bases from V and 3 bases from J, with 8 bases between. Germline CDR1 is SNHLY and CDR2 is FYNNEI. The CDR3 reads CASRARDTGELFF. In DNA, the CDR3 is TGTGCCAGCAGAGCCCGGGACACCGGGGAGCTGTTTTTT.

This clone was counted a few times. This chain connects TRBV28 to TRBJ1-4; D uncertain. Germline loops: CDR1 MDHEN, CDR2 SYDVKM. The CDR3 is 15 amino acids. V gave up 1 base and J gave up 1 base, with 7 bases separating them. The CDR3 here is CASSLFGGTNEKLFF. The CDR3 DNA sequence: TGTGCCAGCAGTTTATTTGGCGGAACTAATGAAAAACTGTTTTTT.

For this clone: Different DNA sequences within this sample yield the same CDR3. The CDR3 nucleotides read TGTGCCAGCAGCTTGGGACAGGATCCCTACGAGCAGTACTTC. Translation: CASSLGQDPYEQYF. This chain links TRBV7-8 with TRBJ2-7; 8 nucleotides align to TRBD1. Germline V gene data show CDR1 as SGHVS and CDR2 as FQNEAQ. The CDR3 is made up of 14 amino acids. Trimming took 3 bases from V and 2 from J; bases not matched to a gene: 3.

This clone was observed once. The V and J genes are TRBV10-1 and TRBJ2-3; 9 bases are a match to TRBD1. The CDR3 sequence is 16 residues long. V dropped 2 bases and J dropped 2; count of bases not matched to a gene: 5. In germline, CDR1 is WNHNN, CDR2 SYGVQD (reference sequence). The CDR3 bases are TGCGCCAGCAGTGAGCCGGGACAGGGCGACACAGATACGCAGTATTTT. Its protein is CASSEPGQGDTDTQYF.